The T cell receptor (beta chain) under discussion was sequenced for a study of T cell clones after liver transplantation. Study-level findings and limits: These preliminary findings come from unstandardized post-transplant sampling times. Circulating graft-donor-reactive CD4 TCRbeta sequences fell significantly post-transplant in most of the 8 subjects.

Note on this clone: Its matching antigen is unknown. Other nucleotide sequences in the sample specify the same CDR3.

Clones were read by immunoSEQ multiplex PCR, and TCRdb kept only the in-frame ones, dropping some. The table has about 78,000 clones, 80% seen once. CDR3 length equals 13 residues. Germline V gene data show CDR1 as SNHLY and CDR2 as FYNNEI. Trimming stripped 3 bases from V and 5 bases from J, with 8 bases between. This sample comprised CD4+ T cells from blood, obtained before liver transplant. The sequence was collected from a human donor who received a liver transplant. V and J are TRBV2 and TRBJ1-5, with D perhaps matching TRBD1 (6 bases). The CDR3 DNA is TGTGCCAGCAGTGAGACAGGAGATCAGCCCCAGCATTTT. It translates to CASSETGDQPQHF.